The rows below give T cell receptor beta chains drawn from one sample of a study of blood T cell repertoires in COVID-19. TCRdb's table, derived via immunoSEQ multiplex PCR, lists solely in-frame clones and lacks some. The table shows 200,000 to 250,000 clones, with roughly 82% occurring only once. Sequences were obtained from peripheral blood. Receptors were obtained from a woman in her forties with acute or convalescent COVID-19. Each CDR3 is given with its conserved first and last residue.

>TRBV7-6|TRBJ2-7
CASSATGQAPAGEQYF
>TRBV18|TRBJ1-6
CASSPRGTGDNSPLHF
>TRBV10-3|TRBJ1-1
CAISAPGQVGTEAFF
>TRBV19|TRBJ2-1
CASNNPGHRNNEQFF
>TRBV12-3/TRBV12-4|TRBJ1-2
CASSMRENYGYTF
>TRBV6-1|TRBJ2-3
CASGFTTGNTDTQYF
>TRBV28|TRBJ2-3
CASSLLRALRRADTQYF
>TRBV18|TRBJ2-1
CASSPRAGVDNEQFF
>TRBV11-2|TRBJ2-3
CASSLSGGGTDTQYF
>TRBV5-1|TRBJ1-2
CASSYTGYGYTF
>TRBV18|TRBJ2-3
CASSQVDRDLTDTQYF
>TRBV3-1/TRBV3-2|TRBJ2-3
CASSQDMLAGGTDTQYF
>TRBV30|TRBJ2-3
CAWSVPGPSTDTQYF
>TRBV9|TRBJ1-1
CASSVDLSTGVKTEAFF